Below, one TCR beta chain is given with its context. Its antigen is unidentified. The table came from immunoSEQ multiplex PCR; TCRdb's copy has only in-frame clones and leaves some out. The profile shows about 94,000 clones, around 91% of them singletons. The data stem from a study of OX40 agonist ivuxolimab in advanced cancers. Study details: The dose of intravenous ivuxolimab that patients received every 2 weeks ranged from 0.01 to 10 mg/kg. Partial responses, seen in three patients, involved one hepatocellular carcinoma and two cutaneous melanomas.

This CDR3 is built from 16 residues. Germline lookup yields CDR1 LNHDA and CDR2 SQIVND (reference sequence). The ends were cut back, 3 bases at V and 0 bases at J, with 12 bases in the middle. Whole-study findings and limits: At 0.1 to 3.0 mg/kg and by week 6, clonal expansion occurred in CD4+ and CD8+ blood T cells. Averaging showed that CD8+ T cells had more expanded clones than CD4+ did.

The sequencing here drew on CD4+ or CD8+ T cells sorted from blood, taken in a trial of the OX40 agonist ivuxolimab. The V gene is TRBV19, the J gene TRBJ1-3, with no clear D. The source of this sequence is an adult with an advanced solid tumor such as melanoma, head and neck, liver or kidney cancer. CDR3 sequence reads: CASSIPGGPSGNTIYF. The CDR3 coding sequence is TGTGCCAGTAGTATCCCAGGAGGTCCCTCTGGAAACACCATATATTTT.